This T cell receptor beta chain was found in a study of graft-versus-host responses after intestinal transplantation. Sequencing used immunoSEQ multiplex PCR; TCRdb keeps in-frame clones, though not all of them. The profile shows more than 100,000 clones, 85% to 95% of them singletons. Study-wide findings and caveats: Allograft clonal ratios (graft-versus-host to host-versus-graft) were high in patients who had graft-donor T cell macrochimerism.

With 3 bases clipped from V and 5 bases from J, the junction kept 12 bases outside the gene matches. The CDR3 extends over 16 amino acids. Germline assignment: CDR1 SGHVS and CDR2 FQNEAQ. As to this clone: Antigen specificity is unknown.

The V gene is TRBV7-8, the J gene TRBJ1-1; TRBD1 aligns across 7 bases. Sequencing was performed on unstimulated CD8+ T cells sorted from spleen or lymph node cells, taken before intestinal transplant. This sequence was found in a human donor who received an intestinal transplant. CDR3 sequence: CASSLGQPPTGTEAFF. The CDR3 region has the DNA TGTGCCAGCAGCTTGGGACAGCCTCCTACGGGGACTGAAGCTTTCTTT.